This passage covers 17 T cell receptor beta chains from one sample sequenced in a study of blood T cells in healthy people across ages. Using a J-beta primer mix together with a sample-barcoded 5' primer, a second PCR was run for roughly 7 to 12 cycles. TCRdb redid the calling of the 5' RACE reads with MiXCR, one entry per CDR3 protein. Of more than 800,000 distinct CDR3 sequences in the sample, 40% to 45% are singletons; the top ten hold approximately 17%. The sequenced sample consisted of blood. These TCRs come from a woman in her fifties or sixties in good health.

This clonotype came up a few times. The rearrangement joins TRBV29-1 to TRBJ2-1, with D perhaps TRBD1 or TRBD2 (5 bases each). The J call may be mistaken, given a closer DNA end match to TRBJ2-7. Germline CDR1 and CDR2: SQVTM and ANQGSEA. This CDR3 is 13 amino acids long. CDR3 sequence (DNA): TGCAGCGTTGAGGGGCTAGGAGGCTACGAGCAGTACTTC. Amino acid sequence: CSVEGLGGYEQYF.

The chain joins TRBV12-3 or TRBV12-4 to TRBJ2-7; TRBD2 might be the D (6 bases). The CDR3 covers 14 residues. The V gene lost 6 bases and the J gene lost 2 bases, with 14 bases spanning the gap. Written as DNA, the CDR3 is TGTGCCAGCAGATCATCCGGGAGTACCTACGAGCAGTACTTC. Protein product: CASRSSGSTYEQYF.

In its sample, this clonotype was seen a few times. The DNA for the CDR3 is TGTGCCAGCGTATCATTACCGGGACAGGGAATCAATGAGCAGTTCTTC. Its translation: CASVSLPGQGINEQFF. The chain couples TRBV11-2 to TRBJ2-1, with 9 bases matching TRBD1. This CDR3 is 16 amino acids long. Per the germline V gene, CDR1 is SGHAT and CDR2 is FQNNGV. V dropped 8 bases and J dropped 6; count of bases not matched to a gene: 14.

V is TRBV24-1 and J is TRBJ2-2, with 7 bases aligning to TRBD1. CDR1 is KGHDR and CDR2 is SFDVKD in the germline V gene. The junction had 7 bases not matched to a gene; V was cut back by 9 bases and J by 4 bases. This CDR3 is 14 amino acids long. CDR3 sequence reads: CATAGTDSTGELFF. The CDR3 region has the DNA TGTGCCACCGCCGGGACAGACTCCACCGGGGAGCTGTTTTTT.

In its sample, this clonotype was seen a few times. The chain joins TRBV20-1 to TRBJ2-1, with a tentative D call TRBD2 (5 bases). CDR3 length: 12 residues. CDR1 and CDR2 (germline): DFQATT, SNEGSKA (reference sequence). The V end was cut by 0 bases, the J end by 8 bases, with 8 bases between. CDR3 loop: CSAREGLHEQFF. DNA of the CDR3: TGCAGTGCTAGAGAAGGACTCCATGAGCAGTTCTTC.

The chain recombines TRBV20-1 with TRBJ2-3, with D unclear. The germline CDR1 and CDR2 sequences are DFQATT and SNEGSKA (reference sequence). Trimming shortened V by 3 bases and J by 4 bases, and 8 bases separated the two germline ends. This CDR3 is 12 amino acids long. The CDR3 DNA sequence: TGCAGTGCTAGTGTTGGTCCAGATACGCAGTATTTT. Its translation is CSASVGPDTQYF.

The genes are TRBV2 and TRBJ2-1; the D gene is possibly TRBD1 (5 bases). V was clipped by 6 bases and J by 0 bases, with 15 bases between them. The germline V gene encodes CDR1 SNHLY and CDR2 FYNNEI. The CDR3 runs to 16 residues. The CDR3: CASSAGRVSSYNEQFF. As DNA, the CDR3 is TGTGCCAGCAGCGCAGGCAGGGTTAGCTCCTACAATGAGCAGTTCTTC.

This clonotype turned up a few times. The chain employs TRBV7-2 and TRBJ1-5; D possibly corresponds to TRBD1 (5 bases). The germline gives CDR1 SGHTA, CDR2 FQGNSA. The length of the CDR3 is 14 residues. The V end lost 6 bases, the J end lost 2 bases, and 11 bases lay between the germline ends. CDR3 protein: CASRPQGGNQPQHF. Written as DNA, the CDR3 is TGTGCCAGCAGGCCTCAGGGTGGCAATCAGCCCCAGCATTTT.

The V gene is TRBV6-5, the J gene TRBJ1-1; D perhaps matches TRBD1 (6 bases). Germline CDR1 and CDR2: MNHEY and SVGAGI. This CDR3 has 15 amino acids. Deletions cut 5 bases from V and 6 bases from J, with 19 bases between. In DNA form, the CDR3 reads TGTGCCAGCAGTCGGTTGACGGGGGCCCCCCCTGAAGCTTTCTTT. Translation gives CASSRLTGAPPEAFF.

This clonotype showed up just a few times. The chain carries TRBV6-5 and TRBJ2-5; no definite D call. Trimming pared 2 bases from V and 1 base from J, leaving 8 bases between. Germline assignment: CDR1 MNHEY and CDR2 SVGAGI. The CDR3 is made up of 14 amino acids. The DNA of the CDR3 is TGTGCCAGCAGTTACGGGGTCTCCCAAGAGACCCAGTACTTC. This codes for CASSYGVSQETQYF.

This clonotype was counted between two and nine times. The chain combines TRBV5-1 with TRBJ2-7, with D perhaps TRBD2 (5 bases). The CDR3 is 15 amino acids. The V end was cut by 2 bases, the J end by 2 bases, with 14 bases between. Per germline, CDR1 SGHRS and CDR2 YFSETQ. The CDR3 bases are TGCGCCAGCAGCTTTGGATGGGGAGCCACCTACGAGCAGTACTTC. It encodes CASSFGWGATYEQYF.

This chain uses TRBV28 with TRBJ2-1, with 7 bases matching TRBD2. The CDR3 totals 16 residues. Losses at the gene ends were 4 bases for V and 4 bases for J; bases not matched to a gene: 10. Germline V gene lookup returns CDR1 MDHEN and CDR2 SYDVKM. The CDR3 is CASSSPLPGGYNEQFF. CDR3 coding DNA: TGTGCCAGCAGTTCCCCCCTACCGGGAGGTTACAATGAGCAGTTCTTC.

The chain joins TRBV6-2 or TRBV6-3 to TRBJ2-7; no clear D gene. CDR3 length: 13 residues. Trimming stripped 2 bases from V and 3 bases from J, with 8 bases between. The germline gives CDR1 MNHEY, CDR2 SVGEGT. CDR3 protein: CASSYGSRYEQYF. As DNA, the CDR3 is TGTGCCAGCAGTTACGGGTCCCGCTACGAGCAGTACTTC.

The V gene is TRBV12-3 or TRBV12-4, the J gene TRBJ2-1; 9 positions agree with TRBD2. Germline trimming cut 3 bases from V and 0 bases from J; bases unmatched to any gene: 9. This CDR3 comprises 18 residues. This CDR3 is CASSFSTFSGSSYNEQFF. The CDR3 DNA sequence: TGTGCCAGCAGTTTTTCGACCTTTAGCGGGAGCTCCTACAATGAGCAGTTCTTC.

The sample holds a few counts of this clonotype. The CDR3 DNA follows: TGTGCCAGCAGCCAAGTCCGGGAGGGCCGGTCTCCCTACGAGCAGTACTTC. Its protein is CASSQVREGRSPYEQYF. The chain is built from TRBV14 and TRBJ2-7, with 8 positions matching TRBD2. Germline loops: CDR1 SGHDN, CDR2 FVKESK. CDR3 length: 17 residues. Unmatched junction bases numbered 10, after V lost 1 base and J lost 2 bases.

This clonotype was seen only a few times. This rearrangement joins TRBV3-1 to TRBJ2-7; 7 bases align to TRBD2. From germline, CDR1 is LGHDT and CDR2 YNNKEL (reference sequence). The CDR3 runs 16 residues. J lost 3 bases, V lost 4 bases, and 12 bases had no gene match. The CDR3 protein is CASSPVAAGPNYEQYF. The CDR3 DNA reads TGTGCCAGCAGCCCCGTCGCAGCGGGGCCAAACTACGAGCAGTACTTC.

The chain has TRBV15 and TRBJ2-4, with D hard to call. The V end lost 1 base, the J end lost 0 bases, and 7 bases lay between the germline ends. Per germline, CDR1 LNHNV and CDR2 YYDKDF (reference sequence). The CDR3 runs 15 residues. The CDR3 DNA sequence: TGTGCCACCAGCAGAGCTGCATTAGCCAAAAACATTCAGTACTTC. Translation gives CATSRAALAKNIQYF.